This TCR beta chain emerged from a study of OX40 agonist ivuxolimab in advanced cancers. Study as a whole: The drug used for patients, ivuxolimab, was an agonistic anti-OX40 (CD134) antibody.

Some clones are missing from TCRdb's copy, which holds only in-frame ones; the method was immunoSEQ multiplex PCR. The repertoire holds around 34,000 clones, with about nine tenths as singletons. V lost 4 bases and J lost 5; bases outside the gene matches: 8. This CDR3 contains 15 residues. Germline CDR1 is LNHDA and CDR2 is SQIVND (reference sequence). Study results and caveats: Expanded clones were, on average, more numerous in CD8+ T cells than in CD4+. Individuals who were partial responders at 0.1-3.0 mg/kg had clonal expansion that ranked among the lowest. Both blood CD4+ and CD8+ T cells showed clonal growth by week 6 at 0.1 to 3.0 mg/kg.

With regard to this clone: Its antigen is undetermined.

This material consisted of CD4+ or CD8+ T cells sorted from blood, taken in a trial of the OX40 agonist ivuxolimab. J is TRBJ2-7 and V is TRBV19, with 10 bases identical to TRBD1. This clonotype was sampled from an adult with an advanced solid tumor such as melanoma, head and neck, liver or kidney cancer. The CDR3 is CASSTRDRGFHEQYF. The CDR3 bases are TGTGCCAGTAGTACCCGGGACAGGGGATTCCACGAGCAGTACTTC.